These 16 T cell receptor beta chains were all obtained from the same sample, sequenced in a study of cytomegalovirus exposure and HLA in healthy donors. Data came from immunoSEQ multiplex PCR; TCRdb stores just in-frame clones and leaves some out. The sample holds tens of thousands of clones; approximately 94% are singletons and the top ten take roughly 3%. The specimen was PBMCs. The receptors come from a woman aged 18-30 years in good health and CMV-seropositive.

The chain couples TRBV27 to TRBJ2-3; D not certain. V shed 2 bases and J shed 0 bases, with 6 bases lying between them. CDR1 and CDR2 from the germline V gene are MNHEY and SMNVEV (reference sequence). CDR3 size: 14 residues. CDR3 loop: CASSLIGSTDTQYF. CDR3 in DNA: TGTGCCAGCAGTTTAATCGGGAGCACAGATACGCAGTATTTT.

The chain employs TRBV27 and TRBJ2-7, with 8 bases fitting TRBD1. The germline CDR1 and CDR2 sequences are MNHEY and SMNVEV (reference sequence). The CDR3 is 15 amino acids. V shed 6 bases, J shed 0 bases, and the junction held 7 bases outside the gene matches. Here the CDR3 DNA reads TGTGCCAGCAGCACAGGGGGTCTAAGCTCCTACGAGCAGTACTTC. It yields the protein CASSTGGLSSYEQYF.

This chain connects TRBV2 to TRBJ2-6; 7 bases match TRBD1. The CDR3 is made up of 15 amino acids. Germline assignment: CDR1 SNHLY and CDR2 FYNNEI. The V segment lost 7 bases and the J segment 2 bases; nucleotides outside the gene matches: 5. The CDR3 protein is CASNRDSPGANVLTF. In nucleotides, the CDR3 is TGTGCCAGCAACCGGGACAGCCCTGGGGCCAACGTCCTGACTTTC.

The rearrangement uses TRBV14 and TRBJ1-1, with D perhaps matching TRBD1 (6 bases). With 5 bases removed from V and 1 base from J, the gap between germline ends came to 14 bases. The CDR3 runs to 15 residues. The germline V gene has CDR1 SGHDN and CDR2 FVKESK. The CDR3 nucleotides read TGTGCCAGCAGCTCCAGGGGACAAAGGAACACTGAAGCTTTCTTT. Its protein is CASSSRGQRNTEAFF.

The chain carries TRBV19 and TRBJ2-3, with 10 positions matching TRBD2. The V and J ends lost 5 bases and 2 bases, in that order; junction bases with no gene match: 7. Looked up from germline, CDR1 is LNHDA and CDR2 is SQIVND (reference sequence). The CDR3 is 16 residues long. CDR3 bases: TGTGCCAGTAGTGGTCCCCTAGCGGGAGACACAGATACGCAGTATTTT. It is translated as CASSGPLAGDTDTQYF.

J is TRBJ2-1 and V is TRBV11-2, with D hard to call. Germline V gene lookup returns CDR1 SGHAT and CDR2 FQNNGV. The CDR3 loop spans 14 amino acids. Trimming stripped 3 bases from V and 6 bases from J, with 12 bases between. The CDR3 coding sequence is TGTGCCAGCAGCTTTAACGGAAAGCGCAATGAGCAGTTCTTC. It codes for CASSFNGKRNEQFF.

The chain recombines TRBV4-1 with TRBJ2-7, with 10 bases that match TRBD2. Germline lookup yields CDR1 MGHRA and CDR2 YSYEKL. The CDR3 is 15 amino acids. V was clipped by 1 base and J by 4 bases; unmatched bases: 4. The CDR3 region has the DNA TGCGCCAGCAGCCAAGTAGCGGGAGGATCGTACGAGCAGTACTTC. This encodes CASSQVAGGSYEQYF.

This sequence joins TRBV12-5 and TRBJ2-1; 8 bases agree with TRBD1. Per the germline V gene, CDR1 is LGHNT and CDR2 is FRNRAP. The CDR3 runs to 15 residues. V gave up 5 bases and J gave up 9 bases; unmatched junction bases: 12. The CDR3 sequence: CASGTDRGGWGEQFF. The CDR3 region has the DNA TGTGCTAGTGGTACCGACAGGGGAGGCTGGGGTGAGCAGTTCTTC.

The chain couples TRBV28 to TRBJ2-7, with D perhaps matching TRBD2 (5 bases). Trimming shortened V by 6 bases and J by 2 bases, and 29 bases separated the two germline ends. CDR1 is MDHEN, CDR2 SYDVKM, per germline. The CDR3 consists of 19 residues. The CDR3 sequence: CASSLNSGINKTRTYEQYF. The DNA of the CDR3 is TGTGCCAGCAGCCTGAATTCCGGGATCAACAAAACCCGAACCTACGAGCAGTACTTC. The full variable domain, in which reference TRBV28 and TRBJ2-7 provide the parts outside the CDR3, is DVKVTQSSRYLVKRTGEKVFLECVQDMDHENMFWYRQDPGLGLRLIYFSYDVKMKEKGDIPEGYSVSREKKERFSLILESASTNQTSMYLCASSLNSGINKTRTYEQYFGPGTRLTVT.

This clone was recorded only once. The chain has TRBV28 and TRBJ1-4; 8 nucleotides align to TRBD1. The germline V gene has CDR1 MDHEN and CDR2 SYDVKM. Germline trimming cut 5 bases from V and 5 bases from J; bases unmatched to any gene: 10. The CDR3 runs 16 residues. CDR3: CASSIRRDRINEKLFF. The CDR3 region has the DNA TGTGCCAGCAGTATCCGCCGGGACAGGATAAATGAAAAACTGTTTTTT.

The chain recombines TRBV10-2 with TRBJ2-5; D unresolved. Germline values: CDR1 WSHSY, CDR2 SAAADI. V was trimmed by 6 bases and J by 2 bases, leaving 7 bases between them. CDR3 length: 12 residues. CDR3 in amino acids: CASSLRQETQYF. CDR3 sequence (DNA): TGCGCCAGCAGCTTGAGGCAAGAGACCCAGTACTTC.

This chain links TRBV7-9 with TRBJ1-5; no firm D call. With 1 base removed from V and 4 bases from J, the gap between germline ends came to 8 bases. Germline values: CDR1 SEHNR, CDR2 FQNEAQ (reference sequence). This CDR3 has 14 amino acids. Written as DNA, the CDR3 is TGTGCCAGCAGCTTAGAAGGAGGGAATCAGCCCCAGCATTTT. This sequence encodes CASSLEGGNQPQHF.

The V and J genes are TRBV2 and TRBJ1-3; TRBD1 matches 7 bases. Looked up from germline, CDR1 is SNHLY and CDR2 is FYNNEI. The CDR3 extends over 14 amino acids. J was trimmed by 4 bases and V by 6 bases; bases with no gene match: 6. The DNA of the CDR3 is TGTGCCAGCAGCCCAGACAGGGCCGGAAACACCATATATTTT. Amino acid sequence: CASSPDRAGNTIYF.

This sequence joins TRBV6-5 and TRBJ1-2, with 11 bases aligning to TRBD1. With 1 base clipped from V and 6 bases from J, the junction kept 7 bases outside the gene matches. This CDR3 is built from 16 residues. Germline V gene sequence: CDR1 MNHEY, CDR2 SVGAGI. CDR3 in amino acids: CASSYYADRGPHGYTF. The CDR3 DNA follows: TGTGCCAGCAGTTACTATGCGGACAGGGGGCCGCATGGCTACACCTTC.

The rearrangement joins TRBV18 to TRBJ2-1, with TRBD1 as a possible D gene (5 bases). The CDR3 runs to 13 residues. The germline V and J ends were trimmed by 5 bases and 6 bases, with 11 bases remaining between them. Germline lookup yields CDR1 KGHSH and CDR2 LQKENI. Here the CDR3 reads CASSGATVNEQFF. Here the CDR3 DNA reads TGTGCCAGCTCAGGGGCGACGGTCAATGAGCAGTTCTTC.

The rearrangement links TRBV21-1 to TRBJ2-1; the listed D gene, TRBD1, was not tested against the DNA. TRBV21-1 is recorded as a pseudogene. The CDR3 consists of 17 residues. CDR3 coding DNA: TGTGCCAGCAGCAAAGTCTCCGAGCAGGGGCCCAACAATGAGCAGTTCTTC. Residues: CASSKVSEQGPNNEQFF.